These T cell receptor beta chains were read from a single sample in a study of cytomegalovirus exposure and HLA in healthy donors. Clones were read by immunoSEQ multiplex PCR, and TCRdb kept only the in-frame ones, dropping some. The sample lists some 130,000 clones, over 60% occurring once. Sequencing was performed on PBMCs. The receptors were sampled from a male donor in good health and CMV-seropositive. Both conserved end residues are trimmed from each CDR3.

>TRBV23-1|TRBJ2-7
ASSPTTGLYEQY
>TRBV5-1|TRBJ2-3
ASSLVWQSTDTQY
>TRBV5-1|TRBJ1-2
ASSSDRDYGYT
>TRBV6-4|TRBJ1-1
ASSPTPGQGSEAF
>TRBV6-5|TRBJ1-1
ASSYDQGAGGSEAF
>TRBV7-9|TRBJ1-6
ASSPGEGNPH
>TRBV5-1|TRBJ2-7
ASSLESGSVNEQY
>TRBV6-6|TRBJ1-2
ASSFATDTQLYGYT
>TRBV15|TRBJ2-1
ATSSPTSPGLAGPNEQF
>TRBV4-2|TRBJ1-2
ASSLGQSNYGYT
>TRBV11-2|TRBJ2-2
ASSWYRGNTGELF
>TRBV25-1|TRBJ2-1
ASGQGNYNEQF
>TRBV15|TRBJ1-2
ATSRGVEGYT
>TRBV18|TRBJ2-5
ASSPPGTGQETQY
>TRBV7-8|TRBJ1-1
ASSSGQIYTEAF
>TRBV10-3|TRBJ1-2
AISESTGVNYGYT
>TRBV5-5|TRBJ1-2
ASSFGFRGDNYGYT